The count of the clone carrying this T cell receptor beta chain is one. The sample belongs to a study of blood T cell repertoires in COVID-19. Overall study: Donors in the United States, Italy and Spain gave samples during acute or convalescent COVID-19. T cells, B-cell-depleted T cells, or PBMCs supplied cDNA or gDNA.

CDR3 size: 14 residues. Per the germline V gene, CDR1 is MGHRA and CDR2 is YSYEKL. Deletions cut 2 bases from V and 4 bases from J, with 9 bases between. Original methodology: Reference gene primer amplification gave estimated nucleated cell counts. Assay: immunoSEQ multiplex PCR; the TCRdb copy retains only in-frame clones and omits some. The V and J calls and clone size were taken over from that table, and D and trimming were inferred from the DNA. The sample yields about 230,000 clones, about 85% seen once. The sequence came from a man aged 40-49 years with acute or convalescent COVID-19. The chain is built from TRBV4-1 and TRBJ1-5; maybe TRBD1 (5 bases). Specimen: peripheral blood. The CDR3: CASSQIDRNQPQHF. For the CDR3, the DNA is TGCGCCAGCAGCCAAATCGACAGAAATCAGCCCCAGCATTTT.